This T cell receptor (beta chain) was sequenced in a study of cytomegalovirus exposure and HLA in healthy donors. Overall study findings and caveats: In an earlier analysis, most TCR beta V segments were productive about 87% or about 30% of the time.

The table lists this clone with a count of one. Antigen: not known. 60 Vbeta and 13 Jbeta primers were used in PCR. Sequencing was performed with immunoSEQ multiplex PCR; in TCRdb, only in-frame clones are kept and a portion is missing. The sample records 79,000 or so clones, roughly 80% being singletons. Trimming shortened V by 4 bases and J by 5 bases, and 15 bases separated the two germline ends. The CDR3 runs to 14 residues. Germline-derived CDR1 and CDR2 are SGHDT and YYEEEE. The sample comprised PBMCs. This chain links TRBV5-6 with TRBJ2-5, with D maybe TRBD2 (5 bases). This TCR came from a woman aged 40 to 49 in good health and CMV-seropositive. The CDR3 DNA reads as TGTGCCAGCAGCCCCCTGGAGGCCAGTGAGACCCAGTACTTC. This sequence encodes CASSPLEASETQYF.